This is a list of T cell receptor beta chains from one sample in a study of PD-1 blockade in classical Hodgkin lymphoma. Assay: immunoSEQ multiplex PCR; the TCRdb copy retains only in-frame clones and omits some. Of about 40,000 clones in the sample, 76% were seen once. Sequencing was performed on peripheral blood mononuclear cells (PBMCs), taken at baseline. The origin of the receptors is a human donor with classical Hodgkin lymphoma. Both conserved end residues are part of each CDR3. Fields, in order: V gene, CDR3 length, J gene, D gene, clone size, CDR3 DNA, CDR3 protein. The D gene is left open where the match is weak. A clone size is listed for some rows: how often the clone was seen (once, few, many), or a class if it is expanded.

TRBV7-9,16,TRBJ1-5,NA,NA,TGTGCCAGCAGCTTATGGACACCAGCAAGAAATCAGCCCCAGCATTTT,CASSLWTPARNQPQHF
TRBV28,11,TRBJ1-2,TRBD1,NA,TGTGCCACCACAGGGGGCTATGGCTACACCTTC,CATTGGYGYTF
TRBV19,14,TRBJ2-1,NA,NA,TGTGCCAGTAGTATCAGGGGCCGTCGGGGTGAGCAGTTCTTC,CASSIRGRRGEQFF
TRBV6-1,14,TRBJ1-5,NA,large,TGTGCCAGCAGTGAGTTCGGGGGAAATCAGCCCCAGCATTTT,CASSEFGGNQPQHF
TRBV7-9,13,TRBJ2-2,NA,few,TGTGCCAGCAGCTTTGGAGGTCCCGGGGAGCTGTTTTTT,CASSFGGPGELFF
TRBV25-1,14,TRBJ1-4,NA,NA,TGTGCCAGCAGTGAGGGGGGGGAATGGGAAAAACTGTTTTTT,CASSEGGEWEKLFF
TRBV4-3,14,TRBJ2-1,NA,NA,TGCGCCAGCAGCCAAGAGTTGCATTACAATGAGCAGTTCTTC,CASSQELHYNEQFF
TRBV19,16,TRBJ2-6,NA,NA,TGTGCCAGTAGTATAATGGCCATCTCTGGGGCCAACGTCCTGACTTTC,CASSIMAISGANVLTF
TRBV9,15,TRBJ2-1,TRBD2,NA,TGTGCCAGCAGCGTGGGACTAGCGGGAGTAGCTGAGCAGTTCTTC,CASSVGLAGVAEQFF
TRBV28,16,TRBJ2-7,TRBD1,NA,TGTGCCAGCAGATCAGCCCCGGGACAGGGGAAGGACGAGCAGTACTTC,CASRSAPGQGKDEQYF
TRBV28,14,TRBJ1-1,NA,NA,TGTGCCAGCAGTTTTTATCAGGGCTACACTGAAGCTTTCTTT,CASSFYQGYTEAFF
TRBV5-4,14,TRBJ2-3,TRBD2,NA,TGTGCCAGCAGCTCCCCGGGACTAGGGGATACGCAGTATTTT,CASSSPGLGDTQYF
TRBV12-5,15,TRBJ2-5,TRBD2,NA,TGTGCTAGTGGTTTGGGGACTAGCAGTCAAGAGACCCAGTACTTC,CASGLGTSSQETQYF
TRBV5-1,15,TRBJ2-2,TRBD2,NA,TGCGCCAGCAGTAGGGCTAGCGGGAACACCGGGGAGCTGTTTTTT,CASSRASGNTGELFF
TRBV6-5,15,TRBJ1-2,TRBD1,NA,TGTGCCAGCAGTGTACAGGGGGGATTGAACTATGGCTACACCTTC,CASSVQGGLNYGYTF
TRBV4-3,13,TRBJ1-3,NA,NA,TGCGCCAGCAGCCAAGAGTGGGGAAACACCATATATTTT,CASSQEWGNTIYF
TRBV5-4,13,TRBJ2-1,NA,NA,TGTGCCAGCAGCCCCGTAGGCTTTCCCGAGCAGTTCTTC,CASSPVGFPEQFF
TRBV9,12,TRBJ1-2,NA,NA,TGTGCCAGCAGGGCCGGGCAGGAGCCCTACACCTTC,CASRAGQEPYTF
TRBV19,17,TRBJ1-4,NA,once,TGTGCCAGTAGTACCCCGGACGGCTGGCCCCCGAATGAAAAACTGTTTTTT,CASSTPDGWPPNEKLFF
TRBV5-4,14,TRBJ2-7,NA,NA,TGTGCCAGCAGCTGGGGAGGGGGACGGGCCGAGCAGTACTTC,CASSWGGGRAEQYF
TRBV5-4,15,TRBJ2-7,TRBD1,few,TGTGCCAGCAGCTTCCGACAGGGGCGAACCTACGAGCAGTACTTC,CASSFRQGRTYEQYF
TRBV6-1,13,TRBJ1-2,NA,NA,TGTGCCAGCAGGGTTGAAATTACGGGTGGCTACACCTTC,CASRVEITGGYTF
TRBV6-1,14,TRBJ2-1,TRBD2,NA,TGTGCCAGCAGTGTCGGGACTAATTACAATGAGCAGTTCTTC,CASSVGTNYNEQFF